This section outlines one T cell receptor (beta chain) sequence together with its context. Antigen: not known. The data are from a study of Ad26.COV2.S vaccination and SARS-CoV-2 variants. Study-level points and caveats: Quantification of TCR breadth and depth may have yielded underestimates of total T cell responses.

As to treatment: roughly 20 received Ad26.COV2.S at low or high dose, single or two shots; a few received placebo; per-sample allocation not given. Samples were taken on day 63 after the first vaccine or placebo injection. Profiling relied on immunoSEQ multiplex PCR, and the TCRdb table lists in-frame clones only, not all of them. The sample contains around 300,000 clones, around 89% of which appear only once. The CDR3 extends over 14 amino acids. Trimming took off 6 bases at V and 3 bases at J, with 12 bases between the two ends. The germline gives CDR1 SEHNR, CDR2 FQNEAQ (reference sequence). This receptor was taken from a person aged 18-65 years who received the Ad26.COV2.S COVID-19 vaccine or a placebo. Here the sequenced sample was peripheral blood, taken in a trial of Ad26.COV2.S vaccine versus placebo. This rearrangement joins TRBV7-9 to TRBJ1-5; D is perhaps TRBD1 (6 bases). CDR3 residues: CASSSDRVNQPQHF. The DNA for the CDR3 is TGTGCCAGCAGTTCGGACAGAGTCAATCAGCCCCAGCATTTT.